The clone carrying this TCR beta chain was seen repeatedly, ten times or more. Orbital computed tomography, thyroid ultrasound, TRAb, serum thyroxine and clinical symptoms formed the basis of diagnosis. Germline values: CDR1 SNHLY, CDR2 FYNNEI. The junction had 6 bases not matched to a gene; V was cut back by 6 bases and J by 2 bases. The CDR3 length is 15 residues. These data originate in a study of Graves' ophthalmopathy and Graves' hyperthyroidism. Study context: Blood was drawn at initial diagnosis, before any treatment.

Scientists amplified the TCR beta CDR3 regions from RNA transcripts. RT-PCR with HTBI primers came first, then second-round multiplex PCR. TCRdb reprocessed the multiplex PCR reads via MiXCR and lists one record per CDR3 protein. The sample includes 150,000 to 200,000 distinct CDR3 sequences, approximately 38% of them seen just once. The receptor comes from a woman between 40 and 55 years old with Graves' ophthalmopathy. The sample taken for sequencing was peripheral blood. The V and J genes are TRBV2 and TRBJ2-5; 10 bases agree with TRBD2. The CDR3 bases are TGTGCCAGCAGCAAAACTAGCGGGGCTCAAGAGACCCAGTACTTC. This translates into CASSKTSGAQETQYF.